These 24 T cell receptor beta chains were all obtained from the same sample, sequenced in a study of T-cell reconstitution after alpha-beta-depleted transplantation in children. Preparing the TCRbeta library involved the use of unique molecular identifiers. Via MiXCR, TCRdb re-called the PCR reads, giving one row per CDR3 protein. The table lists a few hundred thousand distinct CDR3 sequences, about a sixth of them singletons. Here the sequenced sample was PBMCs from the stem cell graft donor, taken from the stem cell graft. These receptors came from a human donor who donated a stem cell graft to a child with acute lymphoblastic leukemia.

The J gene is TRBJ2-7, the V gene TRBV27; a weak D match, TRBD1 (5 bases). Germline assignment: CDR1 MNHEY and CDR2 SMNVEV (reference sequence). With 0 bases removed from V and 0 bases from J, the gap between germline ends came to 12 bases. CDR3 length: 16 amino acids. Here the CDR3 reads CASSLSGALISYEQYF. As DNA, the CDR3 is TGTGCCAGCAGTTTATCAGGGGCCCTTATCTCCTACGAGCAGTACTTC.

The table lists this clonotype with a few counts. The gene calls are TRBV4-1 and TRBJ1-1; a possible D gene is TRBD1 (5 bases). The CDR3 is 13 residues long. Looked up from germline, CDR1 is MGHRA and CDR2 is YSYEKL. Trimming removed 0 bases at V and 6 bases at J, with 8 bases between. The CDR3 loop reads CASSQEEGAEAFF. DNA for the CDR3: TGCGCCAGCAGCCAAGAAGAAGGGGCTGAAGCTTTCTTT.

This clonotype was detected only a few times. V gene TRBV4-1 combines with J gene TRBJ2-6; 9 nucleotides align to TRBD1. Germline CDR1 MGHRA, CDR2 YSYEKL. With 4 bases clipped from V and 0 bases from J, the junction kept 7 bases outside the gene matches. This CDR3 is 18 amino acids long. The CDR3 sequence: CASSPRGTGFSGANVLTF. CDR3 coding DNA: TGCGCCAGCAGCCCTCGGGGGACAGGGTTCTCTGGGGCCAACGTCCTGACTTTC.

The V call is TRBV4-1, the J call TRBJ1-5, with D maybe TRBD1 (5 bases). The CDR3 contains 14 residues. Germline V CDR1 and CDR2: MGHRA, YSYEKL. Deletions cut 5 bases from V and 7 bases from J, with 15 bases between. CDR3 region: CASSDDRVQQPQHF. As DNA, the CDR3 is TGCGCCAGCAGCGACGACAGAGTTCAGCAGCCCCAGCATTTT.

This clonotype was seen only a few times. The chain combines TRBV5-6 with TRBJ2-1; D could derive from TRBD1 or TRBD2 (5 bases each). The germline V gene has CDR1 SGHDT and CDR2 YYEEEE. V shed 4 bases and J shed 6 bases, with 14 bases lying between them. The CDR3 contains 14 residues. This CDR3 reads CASSPEGGGNEQFF. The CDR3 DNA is TGTGCCAGCAGCCCCGAAGGTGGGGGCAATGAGCAGTTCTTC.

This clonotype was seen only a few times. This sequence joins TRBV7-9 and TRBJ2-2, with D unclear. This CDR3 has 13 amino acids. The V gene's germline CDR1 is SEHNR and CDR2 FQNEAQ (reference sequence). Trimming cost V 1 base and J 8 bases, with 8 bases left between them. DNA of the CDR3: TGTGCCAGCAGCTTAGGGCCTCCTGGGGAGCTGTTTTTT. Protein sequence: CASSLGPPGELFF.

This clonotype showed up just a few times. CDR3 nucleotide sequence: TGTGCCAGCAGGGACAGTGTTTATGGCTACACCTTC. Protein product: CASRDSVYGYTF. The gene calls are TRBV12-3 or TRBV12-4 and TRBJ1-2, with a tentative D call TRBD1 (6 bases). V was pared by 6 bases and J by 5 bases, with 10 bases between. The CDR3 is 12 amino acids.

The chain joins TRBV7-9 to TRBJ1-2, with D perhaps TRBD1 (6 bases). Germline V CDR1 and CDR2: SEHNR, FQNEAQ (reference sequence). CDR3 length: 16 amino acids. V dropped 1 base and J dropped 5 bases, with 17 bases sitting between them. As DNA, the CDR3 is TGTGCCAGCAGCTTAGAAGCGGGGGCTTATGGGTATGGCTACACCTTC. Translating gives CASSLEAGAYGYGYTF.

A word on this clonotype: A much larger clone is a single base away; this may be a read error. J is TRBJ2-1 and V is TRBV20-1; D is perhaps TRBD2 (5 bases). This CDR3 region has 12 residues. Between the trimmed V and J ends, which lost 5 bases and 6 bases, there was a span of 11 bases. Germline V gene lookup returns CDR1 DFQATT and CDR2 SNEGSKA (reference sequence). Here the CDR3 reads CSARRFGNEQFF. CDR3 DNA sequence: TGCAGTGCTCGGAGGTTCGGCAATGAGCAGTTCTTC.

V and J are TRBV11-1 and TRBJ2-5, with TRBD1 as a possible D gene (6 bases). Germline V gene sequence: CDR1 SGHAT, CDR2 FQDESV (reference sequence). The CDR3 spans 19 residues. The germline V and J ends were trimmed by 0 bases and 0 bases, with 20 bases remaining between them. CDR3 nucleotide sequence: TGTGCCAGCAGCTTAGCCCGGGACATCTTTTTAACGTACCAAGAGACCCAGTACTTC. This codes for CASSLARDIFLTYQETQYF.

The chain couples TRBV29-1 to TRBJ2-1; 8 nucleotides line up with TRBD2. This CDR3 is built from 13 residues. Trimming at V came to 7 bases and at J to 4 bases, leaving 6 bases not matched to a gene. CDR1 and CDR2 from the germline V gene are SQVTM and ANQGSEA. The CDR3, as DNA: TGCAGCGCCTGGACTAGCTCATACAATGAGCAGTTCTTC. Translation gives CSAWTSSYNEQFF.

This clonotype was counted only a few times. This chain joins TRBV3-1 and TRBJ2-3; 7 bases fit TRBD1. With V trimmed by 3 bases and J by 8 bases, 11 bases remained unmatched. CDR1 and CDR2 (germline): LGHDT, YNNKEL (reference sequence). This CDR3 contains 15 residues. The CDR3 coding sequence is TGTGCCAGCAGCCATCGGAACAGGGGTCGAGGTACGCAGTATTTT. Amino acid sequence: CASSHRNRGRGTQYF.

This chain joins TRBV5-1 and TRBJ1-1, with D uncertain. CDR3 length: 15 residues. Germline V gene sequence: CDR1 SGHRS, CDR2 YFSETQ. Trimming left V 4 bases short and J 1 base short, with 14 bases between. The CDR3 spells CASSNGPGGNTEAFF. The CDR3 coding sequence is TGCGCCAGCAGCAATGGACCGGGAGGGAACACTGAAGCTTTCTTT.

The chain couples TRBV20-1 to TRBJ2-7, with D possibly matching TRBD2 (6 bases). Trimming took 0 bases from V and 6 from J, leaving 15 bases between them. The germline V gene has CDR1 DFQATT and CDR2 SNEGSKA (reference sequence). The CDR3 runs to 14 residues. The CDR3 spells CSAREAGRSGEQYF. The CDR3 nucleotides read TGCAGTGCTAGAGAAGCCGGGAGAAGCGGCGAGCAGTACTTC.

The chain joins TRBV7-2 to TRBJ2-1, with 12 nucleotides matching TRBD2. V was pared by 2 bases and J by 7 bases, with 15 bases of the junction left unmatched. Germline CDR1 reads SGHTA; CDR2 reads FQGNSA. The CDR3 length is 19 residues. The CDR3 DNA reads TGTGCCAGCAGCTTAACGACTAGCGGGAGAGCCAATCGAGTAAATGAGCAGTTCTTC. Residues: CASSLTTSGRANRVNEQFF.

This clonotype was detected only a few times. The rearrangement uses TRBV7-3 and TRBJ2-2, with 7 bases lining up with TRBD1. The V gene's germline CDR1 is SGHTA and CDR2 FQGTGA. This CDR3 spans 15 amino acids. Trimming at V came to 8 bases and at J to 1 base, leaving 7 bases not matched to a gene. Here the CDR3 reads CASSIAGGNTGELFF. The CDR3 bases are TGTGCCAGCTCGATTGCAGGGGGGAACACCGGGGAGCTGTTTTTT.

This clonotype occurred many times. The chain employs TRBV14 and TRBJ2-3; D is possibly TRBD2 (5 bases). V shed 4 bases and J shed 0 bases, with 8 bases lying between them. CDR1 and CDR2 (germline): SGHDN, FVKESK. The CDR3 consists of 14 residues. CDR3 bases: TGTGCCAGCAGCCTGAGGACTAGCACAGATACGCAGTATTTT. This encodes CASSLRTSTDTQYF.

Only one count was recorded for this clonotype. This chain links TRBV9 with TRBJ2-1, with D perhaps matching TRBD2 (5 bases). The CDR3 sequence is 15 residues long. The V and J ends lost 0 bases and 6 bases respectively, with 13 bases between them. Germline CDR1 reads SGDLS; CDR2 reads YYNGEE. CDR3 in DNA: TGTGCCAGCAGCGTAGATCCAGCGGAATTCAATGAGCAGTTCTTC. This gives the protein CASSVDPAEFNEQFF. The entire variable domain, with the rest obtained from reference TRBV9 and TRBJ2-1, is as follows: DSGVTQTPKHLITATGQRVTLRCSPRSGDLSVYWYQQSLDQGLQFLIQYYNGEERAKGNILERFSAQQFPDLHSELNLSSLELGDSALYFCASSVDPAEFNEQFFGPGTRLTVL.

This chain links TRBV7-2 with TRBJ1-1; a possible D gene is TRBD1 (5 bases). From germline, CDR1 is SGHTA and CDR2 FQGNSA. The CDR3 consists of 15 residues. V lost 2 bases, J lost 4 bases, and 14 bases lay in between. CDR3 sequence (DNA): TGTGCCAGCAGCTTATTCGCCAGGGAGGGCACTGAAGCTTTCTTT. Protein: CASSLFAREGTEAFF.

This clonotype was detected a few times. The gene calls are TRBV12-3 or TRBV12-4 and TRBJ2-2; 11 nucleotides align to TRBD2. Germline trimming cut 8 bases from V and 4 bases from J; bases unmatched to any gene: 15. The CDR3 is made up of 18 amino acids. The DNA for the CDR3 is TGTGCCAGCTATCCTCCGTTACTAGCGGGAGTGAGCACCGGGGAGCTGTTTTTT. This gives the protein CASYPPLLAGVSTGELFF.

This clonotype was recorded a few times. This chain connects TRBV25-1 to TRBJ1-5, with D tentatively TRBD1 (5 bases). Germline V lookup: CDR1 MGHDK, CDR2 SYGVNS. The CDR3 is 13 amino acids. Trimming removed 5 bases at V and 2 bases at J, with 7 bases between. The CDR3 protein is CASSMGGNQPQHF. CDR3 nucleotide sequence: TGTGCCAGCAGTATGGGGGGCAATCAGCCCCAGCATTTT.

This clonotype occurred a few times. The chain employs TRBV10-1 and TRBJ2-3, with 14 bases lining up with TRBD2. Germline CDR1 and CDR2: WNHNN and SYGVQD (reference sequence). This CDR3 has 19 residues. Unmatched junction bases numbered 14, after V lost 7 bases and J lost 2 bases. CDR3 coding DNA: TGCGCCAGCAACCCGGGGGGACTAGCGGGAGAGGGCGACACAGATACGCAGTATTTT. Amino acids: CASNPGGLAGEGDTDTQYF.

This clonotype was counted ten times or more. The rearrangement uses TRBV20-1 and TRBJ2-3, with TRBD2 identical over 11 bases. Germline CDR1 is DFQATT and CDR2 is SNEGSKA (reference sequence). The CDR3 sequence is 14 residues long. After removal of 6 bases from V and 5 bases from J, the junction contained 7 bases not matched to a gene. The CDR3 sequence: CSAYSGRALDTQYF. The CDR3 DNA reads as TGCAGTGCGTATAGCGGGAGGGCCCTAGATACGCAGTATTTT.

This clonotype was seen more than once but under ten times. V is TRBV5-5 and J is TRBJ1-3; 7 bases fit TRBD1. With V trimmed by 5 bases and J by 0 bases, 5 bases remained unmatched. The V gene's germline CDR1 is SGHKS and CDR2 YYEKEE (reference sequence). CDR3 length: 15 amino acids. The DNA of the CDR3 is TGTGCCAGCAGATCTGGGACAGCCTCTGGAAACACCATATATTTT. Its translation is CASRSGTASGNTIYF.